This T cell receptor beta chain was recorded in a study of cytomegalovirus exposure and HLA in healthy donors (dated 2017 in TCRdb). About the full investigation: According to an earlier analysis of 587 of the donors, about 179 million T cells yielded 95 million to 140 million unique TCR beta sequences and 276 Gb of sequence data. Every discovery cohort repertoire had been produced on one sequencing platform. Roughly 5 DR-DQ haplotypes were handled as single units for association and clustering, since linkage in the cohort was strong. In addition to the first cohort of hundreds of subjects, a separate validation cohort of 100 to 150 different subjects was used. A later genetic analysis used genome-wide SNP genotypes for about 55% of the 666 donors, treating that subset as a discovery cohort. Of the 398 genotyped donors, around 81% fell in the genetic ancestry cluster associated with self-reported Caucasian donors. In a later analysis, previously published TCR beta repertoires from roughly 710 donors were re-analyzed and high-resolution HLA genotyping was added so that TCR occurrence patterns could be studied. Alongside the repertoire data, information on donor age, sex, ethnicity and CMV serostatus was compiled. In an earlier analysis of 550 to 700 of the donors, high-throughput TCR beta sequencing was used to judge whether each TCR beta V gene segment behaved as functional or pseudogenic. Using immunosequencing, the study profiled T cell repertoires from some 670 subjects and related those repertoires to cytomegalovirus serostatus. The study aimed to test whether cataloging public T cell receptors could reveal signatures of past pathogen exposure. The study combined high-throughput TCR immunosequencing, statistical association of individual TCRs with disease status, and machine learning to predict cytomegalovirus infection status. Rather than drawing on any new phenotypic data, the later analysis identified candidate immune exposures from TCR beta sequences and the way those sequences occurred across donors. About 300 gigabases of sequencing data and roughly 90 million unique TCR sequences were included in an early release covering about 620 HLA-typed donors. Both class I and class II loci were covered by HLA typing, at four-digit resolution. Among about 370 genotyped donors of the cohort, an average of roughly 230,000 unique TCR beta nucleotide sequences was sequenced per donor, of which about 19% were non-productive. Typing coverage differed by locus: A, B, C, DRB1 and DQB1 were typed in roughly 620-630 donors, DQA1 in about 500, DPA1 in 600 to 610, and DPB1 in around 490. Findings and caveats that apply to the study as a whole: Across donors, most TCR sequences were observed very rarely, whereas some public TCRs were present in many individuals. This cohort had only TCR beta chains sequenced, and the lack of alpha or paired-chain data limited which features could be detected. In vitro tests confirmed that a few of the cytomegalovirus-associated TCR beta chains recognize cytomegalovirus antigens. In a later analysis, HLA-associated TCR beta chains showed more clonal expansion and lower generation probabilities than non-associated chains that were equally common. The authors suggested that the approach could potentially be extended to other disease states and immunological phenotypes. In both the original and validation cohorts, the classifier was reported to diagnose cytomegalovirus status with high specificity and sensitivity. Strong co-occurrence of HLA alleles, especially DR and DQ, made assigning TCR associations to individual alleles difficult. For the cohort, immune exposure information was limited to CMV serostatus. Because counts were too low, about 18 rarely observed V segments, including chromosome 9 orphons, were left out of the earlier analysis of roughly 600 of the donors. V-gene and J-gene trimming of TCR beta chains was associated with a missense DCLRE1C variant in a later genetic analysis, and the association was replicated in an independent cohort. A total of some 180 TCR beta chains were listed by the study as associated with cytomegalovirus. A later analysis found that TCR association rates varied across HLA loci, with DRB1 alleles showing the most associated TCRs and HLA-C alleles the fewest. The sequencing pipeline was judged likely to have produced a cluster of highly shared sequence variants as a technical artifact. An earlier analysis of approximately 590 of the donors showed that most TCR beta V segments appeared in productive rearrangements either about 87% or about 30% of the time, which broadly matched IMGT annotations. According to a later analysis, parvovirus B19, influenza, CMV and Epstein-Barr virus appeared linked to several top co-occurrence clusters. A further reported finding was that TCR beta sequences accurately predicted the HLA-A and HLA-B alleles for most subjects in the first cohort. Specific HLA alleles were associated with 15,000 to 20,000 TCR beta sequences at a false discovery rate of 0.05 in a later analysis. Because some donors lacked HLA typing at each locus, the association tests relied only on the typed subset. Correlated functional status among segregating V segments might reflect linkage disequilibrium, but an unknown experimental factor could not be ruled out. A later genetic analysis reported fewer N-insertions in productive TCRs among donors in an Asian-associated ancestry cluster than the approximately 700-donor mean. Roughly uniform sequencing depth across donors was assumed in presence/absence analyses, although this assumption may not hold. In a later analysis, most CMV-associated TCR beta chains were found to appear HLA-restricted, with HLA associations seemingly driven largely by CMV exposure.

Receptor libraries were prepared by the immunoSEQ multiplex PCR assay. A mixture of 60 forward primers for TCR Vbeta segments and 13 reverse primers for TCR Jbeta segments was used in the multiplex PCR. The CDR3 region of rearranged TCR beta genes was amplified from genomic DNA with a multiplex PCR assay. The Illumina HiSeq System was used to sequence the amplified TCR beta libraries as 87-base-pair reads. Processing in the source paper ran as follows. Across the 500 to 850 repertoires, a later analysis counted tens of millions of unique TCR beta chains, around 11 million of which were shared by at least two donors. To remove PCR and sequencing errors, raw reads were error-corrected and collapsed into unique sequences using a nearest-neighbor algorithm that merged closely related sequences. To assign V, D and J gene segments, CDR3 sequences were aligned to IMGT reference sequences. For a sequence to be retained, a match of at least six nucleotides was required to both a V gene segment and a J gene segment. A rearrangement counted as productive if the CDR3 had no stop codons and remained in frame with V and J, and every other rearrangement counted as non-productive. CDR3 was defined according to IMGT convention as the region running from the second conserved V-encoded cysteine to the conserved J-encoded phenylalanine. The earlier analysis of approximately 500 of the donors excluded sequences that lacked an unambiguous match to a single V gene segment. In an earlier analysis of 587 of the donors, a V segment was called functional when productive rearrangements were above 56.7%, and segregating when the standard deviation between donors exceeded 5%. A statistical classification framework was built for diagnosing cytomegalovirus status from the catalog of TCR beta chain sequences. V and J gene assignment, in a later analysis, came from comparing TCR nucleotide sequences with IMGT/GENE-DB human TR gene sequences. A later analysis assigned CDR3 sequences and most-parsimonious VDJ recombination scenarios with the TCRdist pipeline. In a later analysis, every TCR beta chain was defined by the combination of its CDR3 amino acid sequence and its V-gene family, and reads without a unique V-gene family were dropped. As a way to deal with suspected cross-contamination and a sequencing artifact, a later analysis dropped over 550 nucleotide sequences that were highly shared and had low generation probability. For each public chain, a later analysis derived a clonal expansion index from normalized ranks of inferred template counts within each repertoire. In a later analysis, generation probabilities were computed with a VDJ recombination model fitted to out-of-frame rearrangements, and the resulting probabilities were checked against IGoR. In a later analysis, TCR-TCR, TCR-HLA and TCR-CMV co-occurrence was scored with hypergeometric tests, and a repertoire-size bias correction was applied to TCR pairs. In a later analysis, false discovery rates were estimated by permuting HLA or CMV assignments 20 times. In a later analysis, co-occurring TCRs were grouped with DBSCAN, and TCRdist sequence similarity was added when clustering was performed within HLA-allele-positive subsets. For co-occurrence clustering, repertoires with fewer than 30,000 or more than 120,000 public chains were excluded, along with a handful of repertoires with anomalous nucleotide sharing. The immuneACCESS repertoire file appears here via TCRdb, limited to in-frame rearrangements. These files lack a portion of the clones; in checked studies, under half of the deficit traces to unresolved V genes, and the cause of the others is not known. V and J calls and clone size are as listed in that table; D and trimming were resolved from the DNA. In this sample the table shows roughly 100,000 clones, about 70% of which occur a single time. Roughly 3.2% of the sample rests with the top ten.

The cohort consisted of some 730 healthy bone marrow donors. All cohort members were sampled while nominally healthy, although unrecorded immune exposures were likely present. The donor was CMV seronegative and was included in the group of 352 seronegative cohort members. A peripheral blood sample was provided by each donor, and peripheral blood mononuclear cells were used for TCR beta sequencing. The Qiagen DNeasy Blood Extraction Kit was used to extract genomic DNA from the blood cell samples. Details on this clone: Its specific antigen is unknown. It has no much larger one-base neighbor in the sample; base qualities were not kept.

Sequencing was carried out using PBMCs. This sequence originates from a man aged 25-40 years in good health and CMV-seronegative.

Here the CDR3 is given as CSAYGELQFF. The nucleotides read TGCAGTGCTTACGGGGAGTTACAGTTCTTC. The sequence joins TRBV20-1 to TRBJ2-1, with a tentative D gene TRBD2 over 5 matching bases. V was cut back by 5 bases and J by 13 bases, leaving a gap of 12 bases between them. CDR1 and CDR2 were assigned from the germline V gene (reference sequence) as DFQATT and SNEGSKA. The CDR3, from cysteine to phenylalanine, totals 10 residues. The read is trimmed to its CDR3 DNA, 30 bases read in frame from base 1.